This T cell receptor (beta chain) was identified in a study of blood T cell repertoires in COVID-19. Looking at the study overall: The samples span acute and convalescent COVID-19 from the United States, Italy and Spain. PBMCs, B-cell-depleted T cells, or T cells were the source of the cDNA or gDNA that made up the material.

Per the original data handling: Reference gene primers were amplified, and this amplification served to estimate nucleated cell counts. Method: immunoSEQ multiplex PCR; TCRdb's copy keeps in-frame clones and lacks some. V, J and clone size are taken as reported in that table, and D and trimming were inferred from the DNA itself. Altogether about 50,000 clones are present, approximately 80% being singletons, with the ten largest covering 5.5% to 7.5%. CDR1 is SGHNT and CDR2 is YENEEA in the germline V gene. The CDR3 extends over 14 amino acids. The ends were cut back, 2 bases at V and 2 bases at J, with 6 bases in the middle.

Specimen: peripheral blood. The sequence was collected from a man in his 70s with active COVID-19. V and J are TRBV11-3 and TRBJ2-2; a weak D match, TRBD1 (5 bases). The CDR3 spells CASSLQGNTGELFF. The DNA for the CDR3 is TGTGCCAGCAGCTTACAGGGTAACACCGGGGAGCTGTTTTTT. The variable domain in full, with the rest retrieved from reference TRBV11-3 and TRBJ2-2, is EAGVVQSPRYKIIEKKQPVAFWCNPISGHNTLYWYLQNLGQGPELLIRYENEEAVDDSQLPKDRFSAERLKGVDSTLKIQPAELGDSAVYLCASSLQGNTGELFFGEGSRLTVL.